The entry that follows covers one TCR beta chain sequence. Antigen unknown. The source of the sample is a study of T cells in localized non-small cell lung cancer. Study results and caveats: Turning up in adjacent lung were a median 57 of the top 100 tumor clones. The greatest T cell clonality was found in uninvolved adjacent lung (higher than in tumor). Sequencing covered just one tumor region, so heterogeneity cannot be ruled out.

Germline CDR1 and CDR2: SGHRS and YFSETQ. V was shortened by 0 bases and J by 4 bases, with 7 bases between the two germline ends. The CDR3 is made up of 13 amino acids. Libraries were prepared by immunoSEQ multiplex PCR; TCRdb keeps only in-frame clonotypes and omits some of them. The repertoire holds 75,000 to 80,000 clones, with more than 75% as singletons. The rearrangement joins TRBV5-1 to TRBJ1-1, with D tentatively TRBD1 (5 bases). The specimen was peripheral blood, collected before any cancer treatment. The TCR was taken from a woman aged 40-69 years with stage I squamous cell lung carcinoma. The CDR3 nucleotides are TGCGCCAGCAGCTTGGAGGGGTCCACTGAAGCTTTCTTT. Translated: CASSLEGSTEAFF. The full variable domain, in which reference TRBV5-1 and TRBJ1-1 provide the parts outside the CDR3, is KAGVTQTPRYLIKTRGQQVTLSCSPISGHRSVSWYQQTPGQGLQFLFEYFSETQRNKGNFPGRFSGRQFSNSRSEMNVSTLELGDSALYLCASSLEGSTEAFFGQGTRLTVV.